This T cell receptor (beta chain) was identified during a study of CD8 T cells in ankylosing spondylitis. TCRdb processed the 5' RACE reads anew with MiXCR; each CDR3 protein has one entry. The sample holds more than 35,000 distinct CDR3 sequences, less than 3.5% seen once. The CDR3 sequence is 13 residues long. V shed 4 bases, J shed 9 bases, and the junction held 7 bases outside the gene matches. Germline V gene data show CDR1 as SGDLS and CDR2 as YYNGEE. This clonotype has a count of ten or more. The chain combines TRBV9 with TRBJ2-1, with TRBD1 matching 7 bases. The sequence was obtained from a male donor with ankylosing spondylitis or in good health (not recorded which). The sequencing sample was made of blood, either unsorted or a sorted T cell fraction (not recorded which). The CDR3 DNA reads TGTGCCAGCAGCATCACAGGGGACGGTGAGCAGTTCTTC. This codes for CASSITGDGEQFF.